The clone carrying this T cell receptor beta chain has only a few counts. Its antigen is unidentified. CDR3 length equals 13 residues. Germline values: CDR1 SGHTA, CDR2 FQGNSA. Trimming cost V 5 bases and J 9 bases, with 14 bases left between them. About 100,000 TCR templates per sample were assayed. Method: immunoSEQ multiplex PCR; TCRdb's copy keeps in-frame clones and lacks some. The sample contains about 26,000 clones, 84% of which appear only once. The data originate from a study of siplizumab effects on memory and regulatory T cells. Study-level results: Most alloreactive clones went unmapped to unstimulated subsets; only a minor fraction mapped.

Sequencing was performed on memory CD4+ T cells sorted from blood. The sequence derives from a human donor in good health. V usage is TRBV7-2 and J usage is TRBJ2-1; possibly TRBD2 for D (7 bases). Here the CDR3 DNA reads TGTGCCAGCAGCCGGGGGGCGGGGACTGAGCAGTTCTTC. It yields the protein CASSRGAGTEQFF.